These T cell receptor beta chains were read from a single sample in a study of shared clonotypes between healthy human individuals. This table comes from immunoSEQ multiplex PCR, and its TCRdb copy is limited to in-frame clones, with some not included. The data contain over a million clones, roughly 95% of them singletons. The specimen sequenced was naive CD4+ T cells sorted from blood. The receptor source for this set is a man in his thirties or forties in good health. Each CDR3 is given with its conserved first and last residue. The order of the fields is V gene, clone size, J gene, D gene, CDR3 protein, CDR3 DNA. The D gene is left open where the match is weak. A clone size is listed for some rows: how often the clone was seen (once, few, many), or a class if it is expanded.

TRBV19	.	TRBJ2-7	.	CASSRDRSSYEQYF	TGTGCCAGTAGCCGGGACCGCAGCTCCTACGAGCAGTACTTC
TRBV29-1	.	TRBJ2-1	.	CSAHVPPQFF	TGCAGCGCCCATGTTCCTCCGCAGTTCTTC
TRBV4-3	.	TRBJ2-3	TRBD2	CASSQDPRTSGRVTQYF	TGCGCCAGCAGCCAAGATCCGAGGACTAGCGGGAGAGTTACGCAGTATTTT
TRBV19	once	TRBJ2-1	TRBD1	CGIRDRGDEQFF	TGTGGGATTAGGGACAGGGGGGATGAGCAGTTCTTC
TRBV5-1	.	TRBJ2-1	.	CASSLEALDEQFF	TGCGCCAGCAGCTTGGAGGCGCTGGATGAGCAGTTCTTC
TRBV18	.	TRBJ2-5	.	CASSPERLRDEGETQYF	TGTGCCAGCTCACCTGAACGTCTGAGGGACGAGGGAGAGACCCAGTACTTC
TRBV7-2	.	TRBJ2-3	.	CASSLLLATDTQYF	TGTGCCAGCAGCTTATTGCTAGCGACAGATACGCAGTATTTT
TRBV7-6	few	TRBJ2-7	TRBD1	CASSLAAGTGSYEQYF	TGTGCCAGCAGCTTAGCAGCCGGGACAGGGTCCTACGAGCAGTACTTC
TRBV5-1	few	TRBJ1-3	.	CASSPDSSGNTIYF	TGCGCCAGCAGCCCGGACAGCTCTGGAAACACCATATATTTT
TRBV9	.	TRBJ2-3	TRBD2	CASSGAGGPTDTQYF	TGTGCCAGCAGCGGAGCGGGAGGCCCCACAGATACGCAGTATTTT
TRBV10-1	.	TRBJ2-1	.	CASSTSRANEQFF	TGCGCCAGCAGTACCTCTCGGGCGAATGAGCAGTTCTTC
TRBV7-9	.	TRBJ2-1	.	CASSPGTRSYNEQFF	TGTGCCAGCAGCCCCGGGACACGCTCCTACAATGAGCAGTTCTTC
TRBV13	.	TRBJ2-4	.	CASSKGVRPRPAAKNIQYF	TGTGCCAGCAGCAAAGGGGTCCGTCCGCGACCGGCGGCCAAAAACATTCAGTACTTC
TRBV5-1	.	TRBJ2-1	TRBD2	CASSSSGSGFEQFF	TGCGCCAGCAGCTCTAGCGGGAGTGGGTTTGAGCAGTTCTTC
TRBV5-6	.	TRBJ1-5	.	CASSLEAGGNQPQHF	TGTGCCAGCAGCTTGGAAGCGGGGGGCAATCAGCCCCAGCATTTT
TRBV18	once	TRBJ2-5	TRBD1	CASSPPWGSGGETQYF	TGTGCCAGCTCACCACCGTGGGGGTCAGGGGGCGAGACCCAGTACTTC
TRBV19	.	TRBJ1-5	.	CASSSRAGLGSNQPQHF	TGTGCCAGTAGTTCAAGAGCCGGACTCGGTAGCAATCAGCCCCAGCATTTT
TRBV19	.	TRBJ2-2	.	CASNVRRAGTGELFF	TGTGCCAGTAATGTTCGGCGGGCGGGCACCGGGGAGCTGTTTTTT
TRBV5-1	.	TRBJ2-1	.	CASSLSENEQFF	TGCGCCAGCAGCTTGTCCGAGAATGAGCAGTTCTTC
TRBV27	.	TRBJ2-3	.	CASSPLGQMSTDTQYF	TGTGCCAGCAGCCCCCTGGGCCAAATGAGCACAGATACGCAGTATTTT
TRBV11-2	.	TRBJ2-5	.	CASSRSTRVETQYF	TGTGCCAGCAGCCGGAGTACTAGGGTGGAGACCCAGTACTTC
TRBV7-9	.	TRBJ1-1	.	CASSIQPNTEAFF	TGTGCCAGCAGCATACAGCCGAACACTGAAGCTTTCTTT
TRBV10-1	.	TRBJ2-7	.	CASSLDPSPNYEQYF	TGCGCCAGCAGCCTCGACCCGTCCCCGAACTACGAGCAGTACTTC
TRBV19	once	TRBJ2-2	TRBD2	CASSPQRAGGSTGELFF	TGTGCCAGTAGTCCCCAGCGGGCGGGAGGAAGCACCGGGGAGCTGTTTTTT
TRBV4-3	.	TRBJ1-1	.	CASSQDLTGNTEAFF	TGCGCCAGCAGCCAAGATTTGACAGGGAACACTGAAGCTTTCTTT
TRBV28	once	TRBJ2-1	.	CASSLSPGSYNEQFF	TGTGCCAGCAGTTTAAGTCCGGGCTCCTACAATGAGCAGTTCTTC
TRBV19	.	TRBJ2-2	.	CASSQNREGELFF	TGTGCCAGTAGCCAAAACAGGGAGGGGGAGCTGTTTTTT
TRBV6-6	once	TRBJ2-5	TRBD2	CASTRGVVETQYF	TGTGCCAGCACCCGGGGGGTGGTAGAGACCCAGTACTTC
TRBV9	.	TRBJ2-1	.	CASSVSGARHSNEQFF	TGTGCCAGCAGCGTATCGGGGGCCCGTCATTCCAATGAGCAGTTCTTC
TRBV10-2	.	TRBJ2-5	.	CASSRGAGETQYF	TGCGCCAGCTCCCGCGGGGCAGGGGAGACCCAGTACTTC
TRBV5-1	.	TRBJ2-3	.	CASSLFERSTDTQYF	TGCGCCAGCAGCTTGTTTGAGCGAAGCACAGATACGCAGTATTTT
TRBV10-1	.	TRBJ1-3	.	CASSPGTTGNTIYF	TGCGCCAGCAGTCCCGGGACAACTGGAAACACCATATATTTT
TRBV28	once	TRBJ2-7	TRBD2	CASSFSGGSYEQYF	TGTGCCAGCAGTTTTAGCGGGGGCTCTTACGAGCAGTACTTC
TRBV29-1	.	TRBJ2-7	.	CSVVLIAQSYEQYF	TGCAGCGTTGTCCTCATAGCGCAATCCTACGAGCAGTACTTC
TRBV11-2	.	TRBJ2-1	.	CASSLQGSSYNEQFF	TGTGCCAGCAGCTTACAGGGGAGCTCCTACAATGAGCAGTTCTTC
TRBV7-3	once	TRBJ2-2	.	CASARGSTGELFF	TGTGCCAGCGCCCGGGGGAGCACCGGGGAGCTGTTTTTT
TRBV28	.	TRBJ1-1	TRBD1	CASSLGTEDTEAFF	TGTGCCAGCAGTCTAGGGACAGAGGACACTGAAGCTTTCTTT
TRBV6-5	.	TRBJ2-7	.	CASRGDFYEQYF	TGTGCCAGCAGGGGGGACTTCTACGAGCAGTACTTC
TRBV28	.	TRBJ2-5	.	CASSLLFLQGPQETQYF	TGTGCCAGCAGTTTACTCTTCCTACAGGGACCCCAAGAGACCCAGTACTTC
TRBV7-2	.	TRBJ1-5	.	CASSLQGNQPQHF	TGTGCCAGCAGCTTACAGGGGAATCAGCCCCAGCATTTT
TRBV28	.	TRBJ2-7	TRBD2	CASSLNRFSGRAF	TGTGCCAGCAGTTTAAATCGTTTTAGCGGGAGGGCGTTC